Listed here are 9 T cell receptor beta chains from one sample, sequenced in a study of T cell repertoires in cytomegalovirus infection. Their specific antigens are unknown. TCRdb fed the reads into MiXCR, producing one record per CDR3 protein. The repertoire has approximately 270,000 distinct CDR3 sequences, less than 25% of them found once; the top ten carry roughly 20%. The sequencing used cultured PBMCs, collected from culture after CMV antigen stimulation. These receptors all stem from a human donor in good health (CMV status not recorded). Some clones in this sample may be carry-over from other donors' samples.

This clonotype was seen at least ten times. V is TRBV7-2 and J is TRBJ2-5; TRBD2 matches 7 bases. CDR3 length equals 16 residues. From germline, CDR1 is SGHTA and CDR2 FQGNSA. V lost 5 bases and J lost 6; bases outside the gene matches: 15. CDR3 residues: CASSDYSGGSRKTQYF. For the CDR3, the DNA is TGTGCCAGCAGCGACTACTCGGGCGGGAGCAGGAAGACCCAGTACTTC.

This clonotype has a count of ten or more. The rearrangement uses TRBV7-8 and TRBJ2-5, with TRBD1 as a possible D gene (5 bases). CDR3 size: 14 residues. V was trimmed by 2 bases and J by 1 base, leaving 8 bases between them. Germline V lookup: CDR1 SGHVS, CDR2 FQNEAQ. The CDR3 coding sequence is TGTGCCAGCAGCTTAAACAGGATCCAAGAGACCCAGTACTTC. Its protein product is CASSLNRIQETQYF.

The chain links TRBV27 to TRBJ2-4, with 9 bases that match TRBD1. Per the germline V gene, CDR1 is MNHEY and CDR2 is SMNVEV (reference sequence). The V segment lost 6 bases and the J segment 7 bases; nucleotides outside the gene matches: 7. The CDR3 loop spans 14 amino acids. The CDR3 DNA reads TGTGCCAGCAGCTCACAGGGGGCGCTCAACATTCAGTACTTC. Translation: CASSSQGALNIQYF.

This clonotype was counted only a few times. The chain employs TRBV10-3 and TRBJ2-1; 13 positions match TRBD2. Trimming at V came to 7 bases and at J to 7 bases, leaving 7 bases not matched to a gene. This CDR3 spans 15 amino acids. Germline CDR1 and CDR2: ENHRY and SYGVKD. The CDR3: CAITRLAGGLNEQFF. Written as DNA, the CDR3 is TGTGCCATCACAAGACTAGCGGGAGGATTAAATGAGCAGTTCTTC.

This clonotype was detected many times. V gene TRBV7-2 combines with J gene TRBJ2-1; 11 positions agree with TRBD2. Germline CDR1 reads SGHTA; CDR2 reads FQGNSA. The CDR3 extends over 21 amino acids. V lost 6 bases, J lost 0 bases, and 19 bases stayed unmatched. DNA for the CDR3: TGTGCCAGCAGTCTTAATAGACCTAGCGGGAGGCCCTTTGGCTCCTACAATGAGCAGTTCTTC. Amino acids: CASSLNRPSGRPFGSYNEQFF.

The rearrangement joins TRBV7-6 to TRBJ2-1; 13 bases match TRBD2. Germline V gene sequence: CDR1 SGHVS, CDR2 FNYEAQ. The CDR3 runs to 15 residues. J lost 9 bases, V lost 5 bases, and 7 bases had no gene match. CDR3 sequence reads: CASSQQTSGRSEQFF. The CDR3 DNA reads TGTGCCAGCAGCCAACAGACTAGCGGGAGGTCTGAGCAGTTCTTC.

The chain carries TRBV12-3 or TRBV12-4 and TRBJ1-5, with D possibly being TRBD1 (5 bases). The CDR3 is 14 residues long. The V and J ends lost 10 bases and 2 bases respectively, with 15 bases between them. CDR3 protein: CAIRLGTGNQPQHF. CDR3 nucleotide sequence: TGTGCCATCAGATTGGGGACGGGCAATCAGCCCCAGCATTTT.

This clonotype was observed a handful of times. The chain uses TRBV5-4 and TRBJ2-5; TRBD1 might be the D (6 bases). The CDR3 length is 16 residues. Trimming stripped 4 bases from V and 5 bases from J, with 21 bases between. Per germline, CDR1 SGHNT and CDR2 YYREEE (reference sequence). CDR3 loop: CASSPRGREYGETQYF. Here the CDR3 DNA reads TGTGCCAGCAGCCCAAGGGGGAGAGAATACGGGGAGACCCAGTACTTC. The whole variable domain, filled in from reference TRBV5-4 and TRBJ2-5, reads ETGVTQSPTHLIKTRGQQVTLRCSSQSGHNTVSWYQQALGQGPQFIFQYYREEENGRGNFPPRFSGLQFPNYSSELNVNALELDDSALYLCASSPRGREYGETQYFGPGTRLLVL.

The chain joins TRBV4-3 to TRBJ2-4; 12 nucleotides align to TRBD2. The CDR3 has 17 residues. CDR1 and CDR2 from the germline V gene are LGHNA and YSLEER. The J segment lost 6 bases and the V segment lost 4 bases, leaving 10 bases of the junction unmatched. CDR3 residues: CASSRGSLAGGGNIQYF. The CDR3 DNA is TGCGCCAGCAGCCGAGGCTCTCTAGCGGGAGGGGGAAACATTCAGTACTTC.